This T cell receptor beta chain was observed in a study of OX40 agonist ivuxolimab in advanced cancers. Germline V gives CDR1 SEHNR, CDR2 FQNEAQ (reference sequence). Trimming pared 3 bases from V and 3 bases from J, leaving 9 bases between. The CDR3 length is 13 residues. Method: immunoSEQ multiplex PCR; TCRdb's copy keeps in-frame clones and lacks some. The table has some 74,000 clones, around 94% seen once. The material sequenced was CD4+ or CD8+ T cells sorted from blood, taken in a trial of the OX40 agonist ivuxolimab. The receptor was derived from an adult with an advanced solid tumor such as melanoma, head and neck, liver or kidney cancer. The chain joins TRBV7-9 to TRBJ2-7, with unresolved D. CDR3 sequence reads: CASSLETYYEQYF. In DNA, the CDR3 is TGTGCCAGCAGCTTGGAAACCTACTACGAGCAGTACTTC.